This TCR beta chain stems from a study of blood T cell repertoires in COVID-19. Generated by immunoSEQ multiplex PCR, the TCRdb table keeps only in-frame clones and is missing some. This table has about 150,000 clones, 65% to 90% appearing once. The ends lost 3 bases at V and 9 bases at J; junction bases unmatched: 9. Germline V CDR1 and CDR2: MNHEY, SMNVEV (reference sequence). The CDR3 loop spans 16 amino acids. Material: peripheral blood. The chain employs TRBV27 and TRBJ1-6, with TRBD1 matching 9 bases. This TCR derives from a woman in her fifties or sixties in a cohort sampled during active or convalescent COVID-19. CDR3 sequence reads: CASSFHETGGGSPLHF. CDR3 nucleotide sequence: TGTGCCAGCAGTTTTCATGAGACAGGGGGAGGTTCACCCCTCCACTTT.